This T cell receptor (beta chain) was identified during a study of blood T cell repertoires in COVID-19. Study-wide background: T cells, B-cell-depleted T cells, or PBMCs supplied cDNA or gDNA.

In the study's own analysis: Amplification of reference gene primers was used by the study to estimate nucleated cell counts. TCRdb's table, derived via immunoSEQ multiplex PCR, lists solely in-frame clones and lacks some. V, J and clone size are those of that table, while D and trimming were read from the DNA. Here the sample spans about 110,000 clones, roughly 70% being singletons. CDR1 is MNHEY and CDR2 is SVGEGT in the germline V gene. The CDR3 spans 16 residues. Trimming at V came to 2 bases and at J to 3 bases, leaving 9 bases not matched to a gene. Sample: peripheral blood. The rearrangement joins TRBV6-2 or TRBV6-3 to TRBJ1-2, with 7 positions matching TRBD1. This receptor was taken from a woman in her 40s with acute or convalescent COVID-19. In DNA, the CDR3 is TGTGCCAGCAGTTACCGTCAACAGGGGCTAGACTATGGCTACACCTTC. Its translation is CASSYRQQGLDYGYTF.